This T cell receptor beta chain was retrieved from a study of human T cells and chemical hapten exposure. Across the study: Throughout the approximately 26-week study, diphenylcyclopropenone was applied weekly to the patients' scalps.

Documented time point: patch test 2, 6 weeks after DPC sensitization. The treatment here: therapeutic diphenylcyclopropenone sensitization with weekly scalp DPC. Study outcomes and limitations: As the donors had alopecia, their immune response may differ from healthy people's.

TCRdb used MiXCR to reprocess the RACE reads, holding one entry per CDR3 protein. The sample consists of about 54,000 distinct CDR3 sequences, 8.5% to 10% of them appearing once. This CDR3 has 15 residues. V gave up 1 base and J gave up 3 bases, with 12 bases separating them. Germline V CDR1 and CDR2: ENHRY, SYGVKD. The sample holds a few counts of this clonotype. What it binds is unknown. The chain uses TRBV10-3 and TRBJ1-1, with a weak D call TRBD1 (5 bases). The specimen comprised whole blood, sampled in connection with sensitization to the hapten diphenylcyclopropenone (DPC). The sequence was collected from a woman between 50 and 59 years old with alopecia areata. Some clones in this sample may be carry-over from other donors' samples. The CDR3, as DNA: TGTGCCATCAGTGAGTTGGGGGGGAGTTACACTGAAGCTTTCTTT. It is translated as CAISELGGSYTEAFF.